Reported below is one T cell receptor beta chain. TCRdb's copy holds only in-frame clones and misses some; the assay was immunoSEQ multiplex PCR. The sample contains about 99,000 clones, about 89% of which appear only once. This entry belongs to a study of blood T cell repertoires in COVID-19. Germline V CDR1 and CDR2: MNHNS, SASEGT. V gave up 5 bases and J gave up 4 bases; unmatched junction bases: 5. The CDR3 totals 15 residues. The clonotype comes from a woman aged 60-75 years with acute or convalescent COVID-19. Input material: peripheral blood. The rearrangement joins TRBV6-1 to TRBJ1-4, with 9 bases aligning to TRBD1. As DNA, the CDR3 is TGTGCCAGCAGTCCGGGACAGGGCGGTAATGAAAAACTGTTTTTT. As protein: CASSPGQGGNEKLFF.